This T cell receptor beta chain was captured in a study of cytomegalovirus exposure and HLA in healthy donors listed by TCRdb under 2017. Notes on the research overall: According to a later analysis, one platform produced both the roughly 130 validation repertoires and the 666 repertoires of the first cohort. In addition to the first cohort of 650 to 800 subjects, a separate validation cohort of about 120 different subjects was used. The study combined high-throughput TCR immunosequencing, statistical association of individual TCRs with disease status, and machine learning to predict cytomegalovirus infection status. The aim of the study was to test whether cataloging public T cell receptors could identify signatures of past pathogen exposure.

Reading the germline V gene gives CDR1 SGDLS and CDR2 YYNGEE. The junction shows trimming of 3 bases on V and 0 bases on J, and the gene matches do not reach 5 bases of it. From the cysteine through the phenylalanine, the CDR3 covers 16 amino acids. Just the 48-base CDR3 DNA is kept, in frame starting at base 1. Libraries were built with the immunoSEQ multiplex PCR assay. The paper's processing steps were these. To diagnose cytomegalovirus status from the catalog of TCR beta chain sequences, a statistical classification framework was built. TCRdb provides this immuneACCESS table in a form limited to in-frame rearrangements. Some clones are lacking; in checked studies, under half of them reflect an unresolved V gene, and why the rest are absent is not known. Clone size and the V and J calls come from that table; the DNA yielded D and trimming. The sample contains about 82,000 clones, around 94% of them found a single time. The top ten hold 0.55% to 0.8% of the sample.

Donors formed part of the validation cohort, which comprised over a hundred subjects and was distinct from the first cohort of 690 or so subjects. Study-level results and caveats: A total of 150 to 200 TCR beta chains were listed by the study as associated with cytomegalovirus. It was suggested by the authors that the approach could potentially be generalized to other disease states and immunological phenotypes. In vitro tests confirmed that a few of the cytomegalovirus-associated TCR beta chains recognize cytomegalovirus antigens. A later analysis lacked HLA typing for the validation cohort, so it scored co-occurrence in that cohort across all 120 repertoires. Subsequent analysis determined that TCRs grouped into clusters in the first cohort also showed a tendency toward co-occurrence across the roughly 110 validation repertoires, and approximately 94% of cluster scores exceeded 0. Most TCR sequences were seen in very few donors, while some public TCRs were found in many individuals. In both the original and validation cohorts, the classifier was reported to diagnose cytomegalovirus status with high specificity and sensitivity.

Of note for this clone: Its antigen is currently not known. The record has no base qualities; no much larger clone is one base away.

The receptor chain draws on TRBV9 and TRBJ2-1, with 8 bases matching TRBD2. The sample was PBMCs. The TCR comes from a man aged 18-30 years in good health and CMV-seronegative. The CDR3 region: CASSARTSTSYNEQFF. The DNA reads as follows: TGTGCCAGCAGCGCCCGGACTAGCACCTCCTACAATGAGCAGTTCTTC.